This entry features one TCR beta chain sequence. The data derive from a study of shared clonotypes between healthy human individuals. Germline values: CDR1 SGHTS, CDR2 YDEGEE. V was trimmed by 2 bases and J by 4 bases, leaving 9 bases between them. The CDR3 contains 14 residues. Data came from immunoSEQ multiplex PCR; TCRdb stores just in-frame clones and leaves some out. Here the sample spans millions of clones, 85% to 95% being singletons. As defined, naive CD8 cells were CD45RO-negative and positively selected for CCR7, with terminally differentiated effector memory CD45RA+ cells excluded. This chain connects TRBV5-8 to TRBJ1-4; D remains ambiguous. The receptor's source is a young man in good health. Some clones in this sample may be carry-over from other donors' samples. Sequenced input: naive CD8+ T cells from PBMCs. The CDR3 protein is CASSFGQFNEKLFF. DNA of the CDR3: TGTGCCAGCAGCTTTGGGCAGTTTAATGAAAAACTGTTTTTT.